A selection of T cell receptor beta chains follows, all from one sample in a study of blood T cell repertoires in COVID-19. Some clones are missing from TCRdb's copy, which holds only in-frame ones; the method was immunoSEQ multiplex PCR. The top ten clones hold 8.5% to 14% of a sample with approximately 290,000 clones, 89% of them seen once. The sample comprised peripheral blood. Receptor source: a woman in her twenties or thirties with COVID-19, enrolled during active disease. Each CDR3 is given with its conserved first and last residue. The D gene is left open where the match is weak. Clone size is stated in some rows and not others, as once, few, many or a class when expanded.

clone size,CDR3 length,D gene,V gene,J gene,CDR3 DNA,CDR3 protein
.,14,TRBD1,TRBV18,TRBJ1-5,TGTGCCAGCTCACCCGGACAGGGGGATCAGCCCCAGCATTTT,CASSPGQGDQPQHF
.,16,TRBD2,TRBV13,TRBJ2-3,TGTGCCAGCAGCGGACTAGCAGTCCTTAGCACAGATACGCAGTATTTT,CASSGLAVLSTDTQYF
.,11,.,TRBV2,TRBJ1-4,TGTGCCAGCAGTGAAGACGGGGAACTGTTTTTT,CASSEDGELFF
.,13,.,TRBV19,TRBJ1-2,TGTGCCAGTGGGGCCAGGGGTTATGATGGCTACACCTTC,CASGARGYDGYTF
.,13,.,TRBV6-5,TRBJ2-2,TGTGCCAGCAGACTTAAGAACACCGGGGAGCTGTTTTTT,CASRLKNTGELFF
.,17,.,TRBV3-1/TRBV3-2,TRBJ1-2,TGTGCCAGCAGCCAAAGGGGGATTTCTGGGCTAGCCGGTGGCTACACCTTC,CASSQRGISGLAGGYTF
few,18,TRBD2,TRBV27,TRBJ2-7,TGTGCCAGCAGTTTGGTCGCGGGGATAGCGGGGGGCGCCTACGAGCAGTACTTC,CASSLVAGIAGGAYEQYF
.,17,TRBD1,TRBV4-1,TRBJ1-3,TGCGCCAGCAGCCAAGAGAGGGGGCAGGGGGCGTTCAACACCATATATTTT,CASSQERGQGAFNTIYF
.,11,.,TRBV29-1,TRBJ2-7,TGCAGCGTTCGCGGAACCTACGAGCAGTACTTC,CSVRGTYEQYF
.,16,TRBD2,TRBV3-1/TRBV3-2,TRBJ2-7,TGTGCCAGCAGCCAAGTGCTAGCGGGGGGTCCCTACGAGCAGTACTTC,CASSQVLAGGPYEQYF
.,16,TRBD1,TRBV23-1,TRBJ2-7,TGCGCCAGCAGTCAATCGGGCGGGACAGGGGCCTACGAGCAGTACTTC,CASSQSGGTGAYEQYF
.,13,TRBD1,TRBV27,TRBJ2-7,TGTGCCAGCACCGACAGGGGGATCCTACGACAGTACTTC,CASTDRGILRQYF
.,16,TRBD2,TRBV6-4,TRBJ2-7,TGTGCCAGCAGTGACTCCCCGGGAGGGGCCACCTACGAGCAGTACTTC,CASSDSPGGATYEQYF
.,15,.,TRBV27,TRBJ1-4,TGTGCCAGCAGGCCCAGGGTTCTGACGGTTGAAAAACTGTTTTTT,CASRPRVLTVEKLFF
.,15,.,TRBV6-2/TRBV6-3,TRBJ1-6,TGTGCCAGCAGCCTCGACAGCTCCTATAATTCACCCCTCCACTTT,CASSLDSSYNSPLHF
once,16,.,TRBV20-1,TRBJ2-5,TGCAGTGCTAGTCCCTCCAGCCGGGCTAGGAGGGAGACCCAGTACTTC,CSASPSSRARRETQYF
.,15,TRBD1,TRBV6-2/TRBV6-3,TRBJ1-4,TGTGCCAGCAGTCCCTGGACAGGGGCGGATGAAAAACTGTTTTTT,CASSPWTGADEKLFF
.,15,TRBD2,TRBV6-6,TRBJ2-3,TGTGCCAGCAGTATTCAGCGGGGGGGCCCAGATACGCAGTATTTT,CASSIQRGGPDTQYF
.,14,.,TRBV5-4,TRBJ2-5,TGTGCCAGCAGGCCTACAGGAGTCCAAGAGACCCAGTACTTC,CASRPTGVQETQYF
.,15,TRBD2,TRBV6-4,TRBJ2-7,TGTGCCAGCTCATTGGCCGCGGGGGGCCCCTACGAGCAGTACTTC,CASSLAAGGPYEQYF
.,19,.,TRBV10-3,TRBJ2-7,TGTGCCATCAGTGTTACCGCCCTTAGGGCCAGGGGAATGGCAAGCGAGCAGTACTTC,CAISVTALRARGMASEQYF
.,16,TRBD1,TRBV6-5,TRBJ2-1,TGTGCCAGCAGTTACGACTGGGGACAGGCAGTCAATGAGCAGTTCTTC,CASSYDWGQAVNEQFF
.,13,TRBD1,TRBV19,TRBJ2-7,TGTGCCAGTAGCATGCAGGGGGCCTACGAGCAGTACTTC,CASSMQGAYEQYF
.,14,TRBD2,TRBV7-9,TRBJ2-5,TGTGCCAGCAGCAATAGCGGGGGGATGGAGACCCAGTACTTC,CASSNSGGMETQYF
.,16,.,TRBV6-5,TRBJ1-2,TGTGCCAGCAGTTTCAATCTGGGACTAGCTAACTATGGCTACACCTTC,CASSFNLGLANYGYTF
.,11,.,TRBV7-7,TRBJ1-5,TGTGCCAGCAGCTCTTATCAGCCCCAGCATTTT,CASSSYQPQHF
.,16,.,TRBV4-1,TRBJ1-5,TGCGCCAGCAGCCAAGAGGGGGGATACAGCAATCAGCCCCAGCATTTT,CASSQEGGYSNQPQHF
.,13,.,TRBV5-8,TRBJ1-2,TGTGCCAGCAGCTTGGTCCCTGCAGGTGGCTACACCTTC,CASSLVPAGGYTF
.,16,.,TRBV10-3,TRBJ2-7,TGTGCCATCAGCTTAAACGACAGTCCAAAGGGGAACGAGCAGTACTTC,CAISLNDSPKGNEQYF
.,14,TRBD2,TRBV4-1,TRBJ2-3,TGCGCCAGCAGCCCTCGACTAGCCCCAGATACGCAGTATTTT,CASSPRLAPDTQYF
once,14,.,TRBV21-1,TRBJ2-2,TGTGCCAGCGGGGGCAGGGTCGTCGCCGGGGAGCTGTTTTTT,CASGGRVVAGELFF
.,19,TRBD2,TRBV5-6,TRBJ2-4,TGTGCCAGCAGCTCCACCCCCCTAGCGGGGGTTAAGGGCAAAAACATTCAGTACTTC,CASSSTPLAGVKGKNIQYF
.,13,TRBD1,TRBV12-3/TRBV12-4,TRBJ1-1,TGTGCCAGCAGTTTGGGACAGAGGCATGAAGCTTTCTTT,CASSLGQRHEAFF
.,15,.,TRBV28,TRBJ1-1,TGTGCCAGCAGCCCCCCGACAGGACGTAACACTGAAGCTTTCTTT,CASSPPTGRNTEAFF
.,12,.,TRBV29-1,TRBJ2-7,TGCAGCGTCCTCACGAAGGGAGGTGAGCAGTACTTC,CSVLTKGGEQYF
once,11,.,TRBV27,TRBJ1-1,TGTGCCAGCACGTGGAGGACTGAAGCTTTCTTT,CASTWRTEAFF
.,20,TRBD2,TRBV6-2/TRBV6-3,TRBJ2-2,TGTGCCAGCAGTCTAAGGACTAGCGGGGGGGTTAGACCACGCACCGGGGAGCTGTTTTTT,CASSLRTSGGVRPRTGELFF
.,14,.,TRBV7-2,TRBJ1-5,TGTGCCAGCAGCCCAGGGGCAGGGAGTCAGCCCCAGCATTTT,CASSPGAGSQPQHF